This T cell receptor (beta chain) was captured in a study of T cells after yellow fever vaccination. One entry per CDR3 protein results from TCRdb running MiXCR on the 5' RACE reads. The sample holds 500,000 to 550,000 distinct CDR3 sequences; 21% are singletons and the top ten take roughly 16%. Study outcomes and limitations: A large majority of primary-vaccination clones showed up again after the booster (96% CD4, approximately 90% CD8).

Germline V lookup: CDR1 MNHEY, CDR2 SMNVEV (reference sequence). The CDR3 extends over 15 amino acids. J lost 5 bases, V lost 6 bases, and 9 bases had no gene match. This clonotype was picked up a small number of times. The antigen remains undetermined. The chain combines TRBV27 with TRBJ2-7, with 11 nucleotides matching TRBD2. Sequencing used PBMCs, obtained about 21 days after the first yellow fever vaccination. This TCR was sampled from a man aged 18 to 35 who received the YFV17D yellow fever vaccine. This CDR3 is CASRTSGGVPDEQYF. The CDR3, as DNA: TGTGCCAGCAGAACTAGCGGGGGCGTTCCGGACGAGCAGTACTTC.